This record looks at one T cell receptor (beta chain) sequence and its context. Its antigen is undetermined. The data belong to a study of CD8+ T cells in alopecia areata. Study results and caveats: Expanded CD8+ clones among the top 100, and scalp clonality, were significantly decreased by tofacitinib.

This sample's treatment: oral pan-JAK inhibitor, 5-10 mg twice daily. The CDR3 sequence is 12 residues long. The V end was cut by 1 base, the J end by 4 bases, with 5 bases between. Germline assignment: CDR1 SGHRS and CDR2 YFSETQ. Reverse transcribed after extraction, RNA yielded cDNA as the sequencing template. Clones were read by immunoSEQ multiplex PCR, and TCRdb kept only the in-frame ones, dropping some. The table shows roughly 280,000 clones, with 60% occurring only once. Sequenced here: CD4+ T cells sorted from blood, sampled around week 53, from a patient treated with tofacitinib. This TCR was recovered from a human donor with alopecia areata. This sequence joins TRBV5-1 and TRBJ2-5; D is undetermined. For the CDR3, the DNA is TGCGCCAGCAGCTTGATACCAGAGACCCAGTACTTC. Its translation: CASSLIPETQYF.